Listed below are T cell receptor beta chains from one sample, sequenced in a study of blood T cell repertoires in COVID-19. Sequencing used immunoSEQ multiplex PCR; TCRdb keeps in-frame clones, though not all of them. The sample records roughly 400,000 clones, approximately 91% being singletons. The sequenced sample was PBMCs or T cells enriched from blood (not recorded which). The receptors were sampled from a young woman who had been exposed to COVID-19. Each CDR3 is given with its conserved first and last residue. The order of the fields is V gene, clone size, D gene, J gene, CDR3 protein, CDR3 DNA. The D gene is left open where the match is weak. Size is stated for part of the rows, as once, few or many counts, or as a class when the clone is expanded.

>TRBV28|-|-|TRBJ1-2
CASSFRREALYGYTF
TGTGCCAGCAGTTTTAGGAGGGAAGCCCTCTATGGCTACACCTTC
>TRBV7-8|-|TRBD1|TRBJ1-6
CASSLYRGWDSPLHF
TGTGCCAGCAGCTTATACAGGGGGTGGGATTCACCCCTCCACTTT
>TRBV29-1|-|-|TRBJ2-3
CSLLGGGRDTQYF
TGCAGCCTTCTGGGCGGGGGCCGCGATACGCAGTATTTT
>TRBV6-1|-|TRBD1|TRBJ2-7
CASSGGTGGLSYEQYF
TGTGCCAGCAGTGGAGGGACAGGGGGCCTCTCCTACGAGCAGTACTTC
>TRBV7-6|-|-|TRBJ2-3
CASSTLGVSTDTQYF
TGTGCCAGCAGCACACTAGGAGTTAGCACAGATACGCAGTATTTT
>TRBV27|-|-|TRBJ1-5
CASRRINSNQPQHF
TGTGCCAGCAGGAGGATAAATAGCAATCAGCCCCAGCATTTT
>TRBV5-1|-|TRBD1|TRBJ2-7
CASSSGQGTYEQYF
TGCGCCAGCAGCTCTGGACAGGGGACCTACGAGCAGTACTTC
>TRBV7-2|once|-|TRBJ1-5
CASSLQGHQPQHF
TGTGCCAGCAGCTTACAGGGGCATCAGCCCCAGCATTTT
>TRBV29-1|-|TRBD2|TRBJ2-7
CSVEGLAGSVPNEQYF
TGCAGCGTTGAGGGACTAGCGGGATCAGTCCCCAACGAGCAGTACTTC
>TRBV6-5|-|TRBD1|TRBJ2-7
CASSYSFGTGNAQYF
TGTGCCAGCAGTTACTCTTTCGGGACAGGGAATGCGCAGTACTTC
>TRBV15|-|TRBD2|TRBJ2-1
CATRGSGAREQFF
TGTGCCACCAGGGGTAGCGGGGCGAGGGAGCAGTTCTTC
>TRBV25-1|-|TRBD2|TRBJ2-1
CASSVASGLAGDEQFF
TGTGCCAGCAGTGTCGCCTCGGGACTAGCGGGAGACGAGCAGTTCTTC
>TRBV24-1|-|-|TRBJ2-5
CATSDFVGLQETQYF
TGTGCCACCAGTGATTTCGTGGGGCTCCAAGAGACCCAGTACTTC
>TRBV30|-|TRBD1|TRBJ1-2
CAWSGGQGRNYGYTF
TGTGCCTGGAGTGGGGGACAGGGACGTAACTATGGCTACACCTTC
>TRBV4-3|-|TRBD1|TRBJ2-2
CASSQRTGADTGELFF
TGCGCCAGCAGCCAAAGGACAGGGGCGGACACCGGGGAGCTGTTTTTT
>TRBV7-8|-|-|TRBJ2-5
CASSLGGTQYF
TGTGCCAGCAGCTTGGGAGGTACCCAGTACTTC
>TRBV29-1|-|TRBD2|TRBJ2-3
CSVGGVAGVITDTQYF
TGCAGCGTTGGGGGCGTAGCGGGAGTAATCACAGATACGCAGTATTTT
>TRBV10-2|once|TRBD1|TRBJ2-7
CACRDRVTEQYF
TGCGCCTGCCGGGACAGGGTTACCGAGCAGTACTTC
>TRBV29-1|-|TRBD2|TRBJ2-2
CSVETASGRVAGELFF
TGCAGCGTTGAAACGGCTAGCGGGAGGGTGGCCGGGGAGCTGTTTTTT
>TRBV13|-|TRBD2|TRBJ2-7
CASSDGTSGSYEQYF
TGTGCCAGCAGCGATGGGACTAGCGGGTCCTACGAGCAGTACTTC
>TRBV15|-|-|TRBJ2-7
CATSSYYEQYF
TGTGCCACCAGCAGCTACTACGAGCAGTACTTC
>TRBV4-1|-|-|TRBJ2-2
CASSQDRSNTGELFF
TGCGCCAGCAGCCAGGACAGATCGAACACCGGGGAGCTGTTTTTT
>TRBV28|once|TRBD1|TRBJ1-6
CASSLSAGQSSSYNSPLHF
TGTGCCAGCAGTTTATCTGCGGGACAGTCGAGCTCCTATAATTCACCCCTCCACTTT
>TRBV5-1|-|TRBD2|TRBJ2-7
CASSLDLGLGRYEQYF
TGCGCCAGCAGCTTGGATCTGGGACTAGGGCGCTACGAGCAGTACTTC
>TRBV29-1|-|-|TRBJ1-5
CSVSGSLNQPQHF
TGCAGCGTTTCAGGGTCTCTCAATCAGCCCCAGCATTTT
>TRBV27|-|-|TRBJ2-7
CASSPGVTTYEQYF
TGTGCCAGCAGCCCAGGGGTTACGACCTACGAGCAGTACTTC
>TRBV28|few|-|TRBJ1-3
CASSVQSGNTIYF
TGTGCCAGCAGCGTACAGTCTGGAAACACCATATATTTT
>TRBV18|-|TRBD2|TRBJ2-3
CASSPPGVAGGTDTQYF
TGTGCCAGCTCACCACCGGGCGTGGCGGGAGGCACAGATACGCAGTATTTT
>TRBV28|-|-|TRBJ2-3
CASSMTSADTQYF
TGTGCCAGCAGCATGACTAGTGCAGATACGCAGTATTTT
>TRBV6-6|-|TRBD1|TRBJ2-7
CASSDRGPPYEQYF
TGTGCCAGCAGTGACAGGGGCCCTCCCTACGAGCAGTACTTC
>TRBV18|-|-|TRBJ1-2
CASSRVRRGYGYTF
TGTGCCAGCTCACGTGTAAGAAGGGGCTATGGCTACACCTTC
>TRBV30|-|-|TRBJ1-6
CAWTRQSRNNSPLHF
TGTGCCTGGACCCGACAGTCAAGAAATAATTCACCCCTCCACTTT
>TRBV4-3|-|-|TRBJ1-4
CASSQARGISEKLFF
TGCGCCAGCAGCCAAGCAAGGGGGATTAGTGAAAAACTGTTTTTT
>TRBV18|-|TRBD1|TRBJ2-7
CASSPRQGGYEQYF
TGTGCCAGCTCACCCCGACAGGGTGGGTACGAGCAGTACTTC
>TRBV4-2|-|TRBD2|TRBJ2-3
CASSQDLGGVPFDTQYF
TGTGCCAGCAGCCAAGATCTGGGGGGGGTCCCGTTTGATACGCAGTATTTT
>TRBV4-3|few|-|TRBJ1-3
CASSLGLQGSGNTIYF
TGCGCCAGCAGCCTAGGCCTTCAGGGGAGCGGAAACACCATATATTTT
>TRBV9|-|-|TRBJ2-7
CASSVGLQAAGTYEQYF
TGTGCCAGCAGCGTAGGGCTACAGGCGGCAGGGACCTACGAGCAGTACTTC